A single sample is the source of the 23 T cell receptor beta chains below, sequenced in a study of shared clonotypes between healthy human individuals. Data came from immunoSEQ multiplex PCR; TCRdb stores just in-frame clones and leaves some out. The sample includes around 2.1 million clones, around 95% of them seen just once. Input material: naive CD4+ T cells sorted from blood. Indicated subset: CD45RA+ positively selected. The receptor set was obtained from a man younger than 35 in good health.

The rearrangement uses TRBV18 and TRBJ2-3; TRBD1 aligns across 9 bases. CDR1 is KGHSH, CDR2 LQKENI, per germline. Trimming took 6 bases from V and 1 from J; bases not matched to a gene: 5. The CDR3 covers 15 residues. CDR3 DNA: TGTGCCAGCTCGTTGGGACAGGGAGGCACAGATACGCAGTATTTT. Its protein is CASSLGQGGTDTQYF.

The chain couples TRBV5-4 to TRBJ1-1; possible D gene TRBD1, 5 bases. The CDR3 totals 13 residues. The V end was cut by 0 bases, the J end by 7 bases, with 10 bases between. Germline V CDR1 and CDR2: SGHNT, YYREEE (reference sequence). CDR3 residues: CASSLAGYGEAFF. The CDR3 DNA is TGTGCCAGCAGCTTGGCAGGGTACGGTGAAGCTTTCTTT.

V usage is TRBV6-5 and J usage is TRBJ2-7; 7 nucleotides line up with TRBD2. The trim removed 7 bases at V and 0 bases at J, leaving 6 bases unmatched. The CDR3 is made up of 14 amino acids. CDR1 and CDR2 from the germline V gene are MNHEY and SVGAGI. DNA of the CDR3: TGTGCCAGCAACGCAGCGGGACTCTCCTACGAGCAGTACTTC. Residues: CASNAAGLSYEQYF.

The CDR3: CASSDQPVGGGYGYTF. The CDR3 bases are TGTGCCAGCAGTGACCAACCGGTTGGGGGTGGTTATGGCTACACCTTC. The chain couples TRBV6-1 to TRBJ1-2; tentatively, D is TRBD1 (5 bases). From germline, CDR1 is MNHNS and CDR2 SASEGT. CDR3 length equals 16 residues. V was shortened by 3 bases and J by 5 bases, with 19 bases between the two germline ends.

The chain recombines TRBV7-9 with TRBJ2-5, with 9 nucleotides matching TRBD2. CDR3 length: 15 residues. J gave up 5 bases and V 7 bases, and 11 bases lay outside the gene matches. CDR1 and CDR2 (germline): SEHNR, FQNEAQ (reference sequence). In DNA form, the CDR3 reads TGTGCCAGCACCCCAATAGCGGGAGCGGTGGAGACCCAGTACTTC. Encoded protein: CASTPIAGAVETQYF.

For the CDR3, the DNA is TGTGCCAGCAGTGAAGAGGAGGGGAACATTCAGTACTTC. It translates to CASSEEEGNIQYF. This chain joins TRBV6-1 and TRBJ2-4, with a weak D call TRBD2 (6 bases). V lost 1 base to trimming and J lost 7 bases, with 8 bases between them. Germline V CDR1 and CDR2: MNHNS, SASEGT. This CDR3 has 13 amino acids.

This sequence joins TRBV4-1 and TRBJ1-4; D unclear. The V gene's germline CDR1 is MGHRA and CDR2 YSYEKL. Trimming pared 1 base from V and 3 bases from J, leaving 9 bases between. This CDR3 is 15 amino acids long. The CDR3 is CASSQARRSNEKLFF. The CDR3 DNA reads TGCGCCAGCAGCCAAGCCCGCAGGTCTAATGAAAAACTGTTTTTT.

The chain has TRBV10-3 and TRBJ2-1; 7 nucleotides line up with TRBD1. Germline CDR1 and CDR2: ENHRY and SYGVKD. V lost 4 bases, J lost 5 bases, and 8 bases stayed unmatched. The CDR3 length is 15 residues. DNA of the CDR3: TGTGCCATCAGTGGAGGCCCCCAGGGGGACAATGAGCAGTTCTTC. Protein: CAISGGPQGDNEQFF.

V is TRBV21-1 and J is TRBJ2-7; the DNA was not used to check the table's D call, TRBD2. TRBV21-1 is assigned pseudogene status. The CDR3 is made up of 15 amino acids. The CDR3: CASSKATNNTYEQYF. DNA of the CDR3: TGTGCCAGCAGCAAAGCCACTAACAATACCTACGAGCAGTACTTC.

CDR3 DNA: TGTGCCAGCAGCACCCGGCTACCAACCACAGATACGCAGTATTTT. It codes for CASSTRLPTTDTQYF. V is TRBV7-9 and J is TRBJ2-3; D ambiguous. Germline loops: CDR1 SEHNR, CDR2 FQNEAQ (reference sequence). V lost 5 bases and J lost 2, with 14 bases in between. The CDR3 runs 15 residues.

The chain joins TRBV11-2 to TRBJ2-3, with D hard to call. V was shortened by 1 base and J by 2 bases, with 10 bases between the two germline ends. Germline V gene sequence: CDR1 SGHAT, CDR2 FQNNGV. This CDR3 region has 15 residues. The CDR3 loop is CASSLALYLTDTQYF. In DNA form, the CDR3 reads TGTGCCAGCAGCTTAGCACTTTACCTCACAGATACGCAGTATTTT.

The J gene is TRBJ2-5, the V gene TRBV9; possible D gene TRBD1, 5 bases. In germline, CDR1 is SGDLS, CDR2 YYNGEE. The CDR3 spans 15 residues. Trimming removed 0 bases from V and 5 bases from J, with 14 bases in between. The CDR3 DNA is TGTGCCAGCAGCGTAGAACCCAGGGTCGGGGAGACCCAGTACTTC. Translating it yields CASSVEPRVGETQYF.

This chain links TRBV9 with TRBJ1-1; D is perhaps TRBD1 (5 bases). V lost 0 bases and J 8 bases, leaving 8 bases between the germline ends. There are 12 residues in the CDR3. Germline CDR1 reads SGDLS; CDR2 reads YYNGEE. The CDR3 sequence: CASSVGGAEAFF. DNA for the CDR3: TGTGCCAGCAGCGTAGGAGGGGCCGAAGCTTTCTTT. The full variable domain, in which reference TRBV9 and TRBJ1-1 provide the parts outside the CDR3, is DSGVTQTPKHLITATGQRVTLRCSPRSGDLSVYWYQQSLDQGLQFLIQYYNGEERAKGNILERFSAQQFPDLHSELNLSSLELGDSALYFCASSVGGAEAFFGQGTRLTVV.

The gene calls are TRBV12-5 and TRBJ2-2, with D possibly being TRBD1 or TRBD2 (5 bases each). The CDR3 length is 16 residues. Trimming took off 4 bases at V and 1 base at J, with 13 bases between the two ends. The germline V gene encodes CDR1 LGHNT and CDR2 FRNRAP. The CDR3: CASGSRASLNTGELFF. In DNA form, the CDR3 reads TGTGCTAGTGGTTCCAGGGCTAGCTTGAACACCGGGGAGCTGTTTTTT. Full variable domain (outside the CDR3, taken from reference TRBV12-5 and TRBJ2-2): DARVTQTPRHKVTEMGQEVTMRCQPILGHNTVFWYRQTMMQGLELLAYFRNRAPLDDSGMPKDRFSAEMPDATLATLKIQPSEPRDSAVYFCASGSRASLNTGELFFGEGSRLTVL.

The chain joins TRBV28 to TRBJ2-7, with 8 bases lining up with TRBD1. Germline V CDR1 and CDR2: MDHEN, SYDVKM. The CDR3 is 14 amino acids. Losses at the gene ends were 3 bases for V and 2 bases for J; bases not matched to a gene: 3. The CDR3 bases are TGTGCCAGCAGTTTTAACAGGGGGGCCTACGAGCAGTACTTC. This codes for CASSFNRGAYEQYF.

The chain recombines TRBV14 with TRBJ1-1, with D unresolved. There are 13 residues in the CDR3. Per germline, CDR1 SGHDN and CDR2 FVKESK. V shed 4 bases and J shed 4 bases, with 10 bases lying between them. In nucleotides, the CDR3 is TGTGCCAGCAGCCGTTGGGGAGTCACTGAAGCTTTCTTT. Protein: CASSRWGVTEAFF.

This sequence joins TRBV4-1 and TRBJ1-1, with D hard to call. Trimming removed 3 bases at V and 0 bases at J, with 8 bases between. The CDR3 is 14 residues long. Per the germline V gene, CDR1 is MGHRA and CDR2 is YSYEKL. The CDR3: CASSHINLNTEAFF. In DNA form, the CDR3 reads TGCGCCAGCAGCCATATTAACCTGAACACTGAAGCTTTCTTT.

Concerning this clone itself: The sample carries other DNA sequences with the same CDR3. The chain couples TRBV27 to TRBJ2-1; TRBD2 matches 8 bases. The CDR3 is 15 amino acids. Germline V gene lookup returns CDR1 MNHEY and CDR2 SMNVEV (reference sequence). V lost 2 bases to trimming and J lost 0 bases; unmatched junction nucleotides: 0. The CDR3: CASSLAGGSYNEQFF. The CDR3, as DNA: TGTGCCAGCAGTTTAGCGGGAGGCTCCTACAATGAGCAGTTCTTC.

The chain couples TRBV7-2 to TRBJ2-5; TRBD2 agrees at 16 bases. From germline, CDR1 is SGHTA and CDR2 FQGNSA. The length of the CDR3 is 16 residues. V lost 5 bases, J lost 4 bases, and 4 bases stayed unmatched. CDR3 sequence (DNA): TGTGCCAGCAGCACTGGGACTAGCGGGAGGGTAGAGACCCAGTACTTC. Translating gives CASSTGTSGRVETQYF.

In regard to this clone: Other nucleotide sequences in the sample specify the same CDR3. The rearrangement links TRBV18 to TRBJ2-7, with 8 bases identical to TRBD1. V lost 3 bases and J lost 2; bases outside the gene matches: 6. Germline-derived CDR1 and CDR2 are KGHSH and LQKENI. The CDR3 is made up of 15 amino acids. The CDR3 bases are TGTGCCAGCTCACCCGGCGACAGGGGTCCCTACGAGCAGTACTTC. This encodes CASSPGDRGPYEQYF.

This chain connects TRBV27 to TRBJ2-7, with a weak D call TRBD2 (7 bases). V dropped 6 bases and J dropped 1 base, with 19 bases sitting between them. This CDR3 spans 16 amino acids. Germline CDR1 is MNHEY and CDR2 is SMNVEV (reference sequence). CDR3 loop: CASSRTGGVKSYEQYF. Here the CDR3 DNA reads TGTGCCAGCAGCCGAACGGGGGGCGTAAAGTCCTACGAGCAGTACTTC.

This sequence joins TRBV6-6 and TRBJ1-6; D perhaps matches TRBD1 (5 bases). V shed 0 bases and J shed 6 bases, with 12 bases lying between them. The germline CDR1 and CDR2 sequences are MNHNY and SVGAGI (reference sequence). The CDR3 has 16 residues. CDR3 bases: TGTGCCAGCAGTTACTCCTTGGGGCTTGGTAATTCACCCCTCCACTTT. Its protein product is CASSYSLGLGNSPLHF.

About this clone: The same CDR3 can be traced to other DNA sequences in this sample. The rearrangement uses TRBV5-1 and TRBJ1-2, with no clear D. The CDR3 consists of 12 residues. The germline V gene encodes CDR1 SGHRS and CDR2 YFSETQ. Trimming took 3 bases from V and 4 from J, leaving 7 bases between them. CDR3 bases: TGCGCCAGCAGCTCTGACCTCTATGGCTACACCTTC. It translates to CASSSDLYGYTF.